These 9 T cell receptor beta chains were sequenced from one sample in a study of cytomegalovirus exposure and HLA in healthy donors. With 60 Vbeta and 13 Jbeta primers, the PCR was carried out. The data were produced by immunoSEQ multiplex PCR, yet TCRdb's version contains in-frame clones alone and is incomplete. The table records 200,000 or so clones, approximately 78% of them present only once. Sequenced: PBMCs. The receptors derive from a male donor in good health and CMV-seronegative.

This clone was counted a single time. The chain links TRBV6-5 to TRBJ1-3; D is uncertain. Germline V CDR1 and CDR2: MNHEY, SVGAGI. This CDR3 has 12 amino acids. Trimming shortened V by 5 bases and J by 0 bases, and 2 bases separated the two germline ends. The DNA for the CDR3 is TGTGCCAGCAGTCGCTCTGGAAACACCATATATTTT. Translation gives CASSRSGNTIYF.

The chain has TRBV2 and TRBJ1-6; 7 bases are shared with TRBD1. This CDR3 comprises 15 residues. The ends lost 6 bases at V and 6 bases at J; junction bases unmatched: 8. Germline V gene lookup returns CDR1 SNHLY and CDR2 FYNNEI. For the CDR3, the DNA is TGTGCCAGCAGCCCCACCGGGACAGCTAATTCACCCCTCCACTTT. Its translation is CASSPTGTANSPLHF.

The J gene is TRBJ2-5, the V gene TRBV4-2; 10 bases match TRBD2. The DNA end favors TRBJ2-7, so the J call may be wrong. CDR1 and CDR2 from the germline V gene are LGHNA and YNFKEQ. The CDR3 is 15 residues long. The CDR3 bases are TGTGCCAGCAGCCCCGGGACTAGCGCAGACTACGAGCAGTACTTC. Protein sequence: CASSPGTSADYEQYF.

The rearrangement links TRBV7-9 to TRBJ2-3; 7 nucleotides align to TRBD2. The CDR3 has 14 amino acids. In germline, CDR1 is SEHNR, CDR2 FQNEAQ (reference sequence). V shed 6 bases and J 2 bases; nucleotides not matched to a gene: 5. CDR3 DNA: TGTGCCAGCAGTTGGCGGGAGCTCACAGATACGCAGTATTTT. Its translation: CASSWRELTDTQYF.

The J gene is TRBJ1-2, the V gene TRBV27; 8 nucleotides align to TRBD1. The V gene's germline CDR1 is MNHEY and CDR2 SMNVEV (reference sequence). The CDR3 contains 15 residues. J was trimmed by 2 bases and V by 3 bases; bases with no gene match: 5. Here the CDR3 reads CASSFGQGRNYGYTF. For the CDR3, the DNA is TGTGCCAGCAGTTTTGGACAGGGCAGGAACTATGGCTACACCTTC.

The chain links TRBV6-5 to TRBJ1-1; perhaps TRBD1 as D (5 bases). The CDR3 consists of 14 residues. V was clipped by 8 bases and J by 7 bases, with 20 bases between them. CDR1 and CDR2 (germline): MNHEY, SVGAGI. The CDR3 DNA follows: TGTGCCAGCCGCGGGGCAGGGCAACGAAATGAAGCTTTCTTT. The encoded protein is CASRGAGQRNEAFF.

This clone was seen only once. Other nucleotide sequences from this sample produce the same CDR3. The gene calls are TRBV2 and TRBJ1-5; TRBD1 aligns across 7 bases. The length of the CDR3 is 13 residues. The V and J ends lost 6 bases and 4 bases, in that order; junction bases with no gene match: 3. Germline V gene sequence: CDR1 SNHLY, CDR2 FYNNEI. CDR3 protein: CASRDRSNQPQHF. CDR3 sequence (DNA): TGTGCCAGCAGGGACAGGAGTAATCAGCCCCAGCATTTT. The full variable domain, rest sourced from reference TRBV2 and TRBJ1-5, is EPEVTQTPSHQVTQMGQEVILRCVPISNHLYFYWYRQILGQKVEFLVSFYNNEISEKSEIFDDQFSVERPDGSNFTLKIRSTKLEDSAMYFCASRDRSNQPQHFGDGTRLSIL.

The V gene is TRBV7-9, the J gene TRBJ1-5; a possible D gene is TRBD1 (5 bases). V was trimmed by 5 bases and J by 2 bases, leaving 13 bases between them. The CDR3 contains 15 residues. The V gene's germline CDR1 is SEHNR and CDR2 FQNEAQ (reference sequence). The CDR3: CASSPPGGGNQPQHF. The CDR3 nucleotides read TGTGCCAGCAGCCCCCCCGGGGGTGGCAATCAGCCCCAGCATTTT.

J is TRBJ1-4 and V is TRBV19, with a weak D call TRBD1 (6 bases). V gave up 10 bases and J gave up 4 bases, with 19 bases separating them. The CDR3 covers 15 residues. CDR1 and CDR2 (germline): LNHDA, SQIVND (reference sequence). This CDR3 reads CATRGGGAGNEKLFF. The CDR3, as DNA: TGTGCCACTCGTGGGGGGGGCGCAGGTAATGAAAAACTGTTTTTT.